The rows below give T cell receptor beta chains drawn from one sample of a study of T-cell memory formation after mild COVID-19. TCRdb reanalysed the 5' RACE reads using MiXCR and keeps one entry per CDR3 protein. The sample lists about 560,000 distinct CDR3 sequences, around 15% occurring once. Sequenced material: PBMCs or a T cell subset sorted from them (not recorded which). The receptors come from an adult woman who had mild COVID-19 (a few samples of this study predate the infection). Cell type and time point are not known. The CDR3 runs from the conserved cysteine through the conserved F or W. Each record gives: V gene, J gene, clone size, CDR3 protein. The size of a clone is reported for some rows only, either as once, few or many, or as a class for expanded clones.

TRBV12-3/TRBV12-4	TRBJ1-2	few	CASRTGTLALGYGYTF
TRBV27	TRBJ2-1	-	CASSPPAGGGTSYNEQFF
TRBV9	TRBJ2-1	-	CASSVETVNEQFF
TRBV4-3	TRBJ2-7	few	CASSQLLARPTRQGQYF
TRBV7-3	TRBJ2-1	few	CASSPNPGQYNEQFF
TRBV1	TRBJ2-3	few	CTSSQDISGRRTDTQYF
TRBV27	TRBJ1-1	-	CASSFGQGLAGAFF
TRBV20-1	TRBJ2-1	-	CSARDKNEQFF
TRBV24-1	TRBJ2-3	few	CATSDPGTSGADTQYF
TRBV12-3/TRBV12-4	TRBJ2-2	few	CASSPYPGRMTGELFF
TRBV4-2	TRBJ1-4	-	CASSQGPPVQGYPNEKLFF
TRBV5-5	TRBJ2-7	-	CASSFILSYEQYF
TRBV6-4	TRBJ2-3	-	CASSGQGVTQYF
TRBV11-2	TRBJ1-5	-	CASSIATEAQPQHF
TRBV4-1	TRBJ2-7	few	CASSQVAGVSNYEQYF
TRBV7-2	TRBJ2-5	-	CASVQGLAETQYF
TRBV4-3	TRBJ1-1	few	CASSQGQFGMAEAFF
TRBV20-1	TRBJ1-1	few	CSAFELQGETEAFF
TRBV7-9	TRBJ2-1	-	CASSPFSGGTSYNEQFF
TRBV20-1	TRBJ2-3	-	CSARGERGFTDTQYF
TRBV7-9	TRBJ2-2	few	CASSPRLAANTGELFF
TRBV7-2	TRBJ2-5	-	CASSRTSGSFEKTQYF
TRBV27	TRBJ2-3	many	CASRLTPGLPDTQYF
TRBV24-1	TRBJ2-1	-	CATSESGTGMYEQFF
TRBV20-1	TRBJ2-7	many	CSASGARISSYEQYF
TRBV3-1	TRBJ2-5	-	CASSVQGVVWETQYF
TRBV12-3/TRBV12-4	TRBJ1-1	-	CASSFGTGPQKAFF
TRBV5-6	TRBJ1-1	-	CASRRQIGTEAFF
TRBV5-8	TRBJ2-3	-	CASSLRLIAGGADTQYF
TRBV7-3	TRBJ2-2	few	CASSQGAQGGGELFF